The 29 T cell receptor beta chains given below trace back to one sample, sequenced in a study of OX40 agonist ivuxolimab in advanced cancers. The method was immunoSEQ multiplex PCR; TCRdb's version includes in-frame clones alone and lacks a portion of them. The table includes around 85,000 clones, about 90% detected once. Sequenced here: CD4+ or CD8+ T cells sorted from blood, sampled in a trial of the OX40 agonist ivuxolimab. The receptors shown here come from an adult with an advanced solid tumor such as melanoma, head and neck, liver or kidney cancer.

V gene TRBV7-9 combines with J gene TRBJ2-1; the match to TRBD2 covers 13 bases. The CDR3 consists of 18 residues. Trimming cost V 0 bases and J 4 bases; bases outside gene matches: 6. CDR1 and CDR2 (germline): SEHNR, FQNEAQ (reference sequence). CDR3 DNA sequence: TGTGCCAGCAGCTTAGCGAAGACTAGCGGGAGGACGTACAATGAGCAGTTCTTC. Its translation is CASSLAKTSGRTYNEQFF.

V gene TRBV19 combines with J gene TRBJ1-5; tentatively, D is TRBD1 (5 bases). Germline V gene data show CDR1 as LNHDA and CDR2 as SQIVND (reference sequence). The CDR3 contains 14 residues. V dropped 8 bases and J dropped 0 bases, with 11 bases sitting between them. The chain's CDR3 is CASGQMYSNQPQHF. In DNA form, the CDR3 reads TGTGCCAGTGGACAAATGTATAGCAATCAGCCCCAGCATTTT.

This clone appeared once. The chain links TRBV30 to TRBJ1-2; D uncertain. The germline V gene has CDR1 GTSNPN and CDR2 SVGIG (reference sequence). The CDR3 spans 13 residues. CDR3 protein: CAIRVRTGYGYTF. The CDR3 DNA reads as TGTGCTATCCGGGTGCGGACCGGCTATGGCTACACCTTC.

V usage is TRBV30 and J usage is TRBJ1-1; 7 bases are a match to TRBD1. The CDR3 contains 13 residues. Germline V gene lookup returns CDR1 GTSNPN and CDR2 SVGIG (reference sequence). J was trimmed by 3 bases and V by 5 bases; bases with no gene match: 6. The CDR3 DNA sequence: TGTGCCTGGCGACAGGGAGCGGACACTGAAGCTTTCTTT. Encoded protein: CAWRQGADTEAFF.

The genes are TRBV7-9 and TRBJ2-7; D gene uncertain. V was cut by 3 bases and J by 2 bases, with 5 bases left in between. The CDR3 is made up of 12 amino acids. Germline CDR1 is SEHNR and CDR2 is FQNEAQ (reference sequence). CDR3 region: CASSFHPYEQYF. Written as DNA, the CDR3 is TGTGCCAGCAGCTTTCACCCCTACGAGCAGTACTTC.

This chain joins TRBV10-3 and TRBJ2-5; 10 positions match TRBD1. This CDR3 contains 17 residues. V dropped 0 bases and J dropped 4; count of bases not matched to a gene: 8. Germline lookup yields CDR1 ENHRY and CDR2 SYGVKD. This CDR3 reads CAISESWGQGSRETQYF. The CDR3 nucleotides are TGTGCCATCAGTGAGTCGTGGGGACAGGGGTCGAGAGAGACCCAGTACTTC.

V usage is TRBV2 and J usage is TRBJ2-7; TRBD2 matches 8 bases. The CDR3 sequence is 15 residues long. CDR1 SNHLY and CDR2 FYNNEI come from the germline V gene. J lost 2 bases, V lost 6 bases, and 9 bases had no gene match. This CDR3 reads CASRRLASRTYEQYV. For the CDR3, the DNA is TGTGCCAGCAGGCGACTAGCGAGCCGTACCTACGAGCAGTACGTC.

A single count supports this clone. The rearrangement joins TRBV6-1 to TRBJ2-1, with TRBD2 matching over 11 bases. Trimming cost V 3 bases and J 4 bases; bases outside gene matches: 5. The CDR3 totals 16 residues. CDR1 and CDR2 from the germline V gene are MNHNS and SASEGT. CDR3 region: CASSEETSGVYNEQFF. The CDR3 DNA sequence: TGTGCCAGCAGTGAGGAGACTAGCGGGGTATACAATGAGCAGTTCTTC.

The rearrangement uses TRBV30 and TRBJ1-4; no clear D gene. The CDR3 covers 13 residues. Trimming took off 3 bases at V and 3 bases at J, with 8 bases between the two ends. From germline, CDR1 is GTSNPN and CDR2 SVGIG (reference sequence). CDR3 bases: TGTGCCTGGAGGGAATGGGCTAATGAAAAACTGTTTTTT. Amino acid sequence: CAWREWANEKLFF.

CDR3 bases: TGTGCCAGCAGGGTTAGCTCGGCGCACAATGAGCAGTTCTTC. This translates into CASRVSSAHNEQFF. This chain links TRBV13 with TRBJ2-1, with no clear D. Trimming shortened V by 6 bases and J by 5 bases, and 14 bases separated the two germline ends. The CDR3 length is 14 residues. Germline V gene data show CDR1 as PRHDT and CDR2 as FYEKMQ (reference sequence).

The CDR3 loop is CASSLSGAETQYF. Here the CDR3 DNA reads TGTGCCAGCAGCTTGAGTGGGGCGGAGACCCAGTACTTC. This chain uses TRBV7-9 with TRBJ2-5, with a weak D call TRBD1 (5 bases). This CDR3 is built from 13 residues. The ends were cut back, 3 bases at V and 5 bases at J, with 10 bases in the middle. Germline V gene lookup returns CDR1 SEHNR and CDR2 FQNEAQ (reference sequence).

V gene TRBV11-2 combines with J gene TRBJ2-7; the D gene is possibly TRBD1 (5 bases). The ends were cut back, 5 bases at V and 5 bases at J, with 10 bases in the middle. CDR1 is SGHAT, CDR2 FQNNGV, per germline. The CDR3 loop spans 12 amino acids. For the CDR3, the DNA is TGTGCCAGCAGCCTAGGGGCGCACGAGCAGTACGTC. It yields the protein CASSLGAHEQYV.

The gene calls are TRBV28 and TRBJ1-5; no reliable D call. In germline, CDR1 is MDHEN, CDR2 SYDVKM. Trimming left V 6 bases short and J 5 bases short, with 5 bases between. CDR3 length: 11 amino acids. CDR3 DNA sequence: TGTGCCAGCAGCCAGCATCAGCCCCAGCATTTT. Its translation is CASSQHQPQHF.

This sequence joins TRBV6-5 and TRBJ2-2, with 7 bases aligning to TRBD2. The CDR3 covers 16 residues. The germline V gene has CDR1 MNHEY and CDR2 SVGAGI. Losses at the gene ends were 0 bases for V and 6 bases for J; bases not matched to a gene: 7. CDR3 nucleotide sequence: TGTGCCAGCAGTTACTCGTATTTGACTAGCTCCGGGGAGCTGTTTTTT. Translating it yields CASSYSYLTSSGELFF.

V and J are TRBV6-5 and TRBJ1-2; 7 nucleotides agree with TRBD1. The CDR3 runs to 12 residues. J lost 6 bases, V lost 7 bases, and 5 bases had no gene match. The germline V gene has CDR1 MNHEY and CDR2 SVGAGI. The CDR3 protein is CASTDRAHGYTF. The CDR3 region has the DNA TGTGCCAGCACCGACAGGGCCCATGGCTACACCTTC.

This chain uses TRBV19 with TRBJ1-5, with a weak D call TRBD1 (5 bases). The CDR3 length is 17 residues. The V end was cut by 2 bases, the J end by 0 bases, with 14 bases between. Germline CDR1 is LNHDA and CDR2 is SQIVND (reference sequence). As DNA, the CDR3 is TGTGCCAGTAGTATAAAAGGGAGGGGCTATAGCAATCAGCCCCAGCATTTT. It codes for CASSIKGRGYSNQPQHF.

The chain has TRBV12-5 and TRBJ2-1; TRBD2 aligns across 16 bases. CDR3 size: 17 residues. The J segment lost 9 bases and the V segment lost 6 bases, leaving 11 bases of the junction unmatched. Germline V CDR1 and CDR2: LGHNT, FRNRAP. The chain's CDR3 is CASGRGTSGGALFEQFF. The DNA of the CDR3 is TGTGCTAGTGGCCGTGGGACTAGCGGGGGGGCATTATTTGAGCAGTTCTTC.

The chain carries TRBV27 and TRBJ2-7; TRBD1 or TRBD2 may be the D gene (5 bases each). In germline, CDR1 is MNHEY, CDR2 SMNVEV (reference sequence). The CDR3 runs 20 residues. Trimming removed 6 bases at V and 0 bases at J, with 30 bases between. The CDR3 loop is CASSFNLEGFGVNSSYEQYF. CDR3 nucleotide sequence: TGTGCCAGCAGCTTTAACCTAGAGGGGTTCGGCGTGAATAGCTCCTACGAGCAGTACTTC.

The chain combines TRBV27 with TRBJ2-2; D gene ambiguous. The germline CDR1 and CDR2 sequences are MNHEY and SMNVEV (reference sequence). With 3 bases removed from V and 5 bases from J, the gap between germline ends came to 7 bases. The CDR3 totals 13 residues. CDR3: CASSFFGTGELFF. The DNA for the CDR3 is TGTGCCAGCAGTTTCTTTGGTACCGGGGAGCTGTTTTTT.

The chain links TRBV9 to TRBJ1-5; TRBD1 might be the D (5 bases). Germline lookup yields CDR1 SGDLS and CDR2 YYNGEE. V dropped 7 bases and J dropped 0 bases, with 11 bases sitting between them. There are 14 residues in the CDR3. In nucleotides, the CDR3 is TGTGCCAGCGGGGGAGGGGATAGCAATCAGCCCCAGCATTTT. It is translated as CASGGGDSNQPQHF.

The chain uses TRBV29-1 and TRBJ2-3; 10 positions agree with TRBD2. After removal of 4 bases from V and 4 bases from J, the junction contained 29 bases not matched to a gene. The CDR3 contains 22 residues. CDR1 is SQVTM, CDR2 ANQGSEA, per germline. The chain's CDR3 is CSVVFGGIWTSGQTLKADTQYF. Written as DNA, the CDR3 is TGCAGCGTTGTGTTTGGAGGTATCTGGACTAGCGGACAGACATTAAAGGCAGATACGCAGTATTTT.

This rearrangement joins TRBV7-8 to TRBJ2-7, with 7 bases identical to TRBD2. The CDR3 spans 15 residues. Germline V gene lookup returns CDR1 SGHVS and CDR2 FQNEAQ. Trimming at V came to 0 bases and at J to 3 bases, leaving 5 bases not matched to a gene. Here the CDR3 reads CASSLARTRSYEQYF. In DNA, the CDR3 is TGTGCCAGCAGCTTAGCTAGGACTAGGAGCTACGAGCAGTACTTC.

The rearrangement links TRBV18 to TRBJ1-5, with D tentatively TRBD1 (5 bases). V dropped 3 bases and J dropped 1 base, with 7 bases sitting between them. Germline CDR1 and CDR2: KGHSH and LQKENI. The CDR3 sequence is 14 residues long. The CDR3 loop reads CASSPGESNQPQHF. Here the CDR3 DNA reads TGTGCCAGCTCACCGGGGGAGAGCAATCAGCCCCAGCATTTT.

This rearrangement joins TRBV5-6 to TRBJ2-1; no firm D call. The V end lost 1 base, the J end lost 10 bases, and 12 bases lay between the germline ends. This CDR3 is 13 amino acids long. CDR1 is SGHDT and CDR2 is YYEEEE in the germline V gene. CDR3 in amino acids: CASSLTLGPEQFF. The CDR3 region has the DNA TGTGCCAGCAGCTTGACGTTGGGCCCAGAGCAGTTCTTC. Filled out from reference TRBV5-6 and TRBJ2-1, the complete variable domain reads DAGVTQSPTHLIKTRGQQVTLRCSPKSGHDTVSWYQQALGQGPQFIFQYYEEEERQRGNFPDRFSGHQFPNYSSELNVNALLLGDSALYLCASSLTLGPEQFFGPGTRLTVL.

In this sample, this clone turned up once. The V gene is TRBV9, the J gene TRBJ2-1, with 12 bases aligning to TRBD2. Looked up from germline, CDR1 is SGDLS and CDR2 is YYNGEE. V shed 3 bases, J shed 2 bases, and the junction held 3 bases outside the gene matches. The CDR3 spans 16 residues. The CDR3 spells CASSAPSGGAYNEQFF. CDR3 nucleotides: TGTGCCAGCAGCGCCCCTAGCGGGGGGGCCTACAATGAGCAGTTCTTC.

This sequence joins TRBV28 and TRBJ1-5, with D tentatively TRBD1 (5 bases). The CDR3 runs to 16 residues. Looked up from germline, CDR1 is MDHEN and CDR2 is SYDVKM. V gave up 3 bases and J gave up 2 bases, with 14 bases separating them. Written as DNA, the CDR3 is TGTGCCAGCAGTTTTTGGGGGGGTTTAGGCAATCAGCCCCAGCATTTT. Translated: CASSFWGGLGNQPQHF.

The rearrangement links TRBV10-2 to TRBJ2-1; 9 bases are shared with TRBD2. Per germline, CDR1 WSHSY and CDR2 SAAADI. The CDR3 runs to 15 residues. Germline trimming cut 2 bases from V and 8 bases from J; bases unmatched to any gene: 7. This CDR3 reads CASSERRGGLDEQFF. In DNA, the CDR3 is TGCGCCAGCAGTGAGAGGCGGGGGGGCCTGGATGAGCAGTTCTTC.

This sequence joins TRBV11-3 and TRBJ2-1; D uncertain. Trimming stripped 5 bases from V and 0 bases from J, with 14 bases between. The germline V gene encodes CDR1 SGHNT and CDR2 YENEEA. The CDR3 runs to 16 residues. The CDR3 region has the DNA TGTGCCAGCAGCCAGTCGCCCGTAAGCTCCTACAATGAGCAGTTCTTC. Its protein is CASSQSPVSSYNEQFF.

The chain joins TRBV7-9 to TRBJ1-6; TRBD1 matches 7 bases. CDR1 SEHNR and CDR2 FQNEAQ come from the germline V gene (reference sequence). This CDR3 has 15 amino acids. The V segment lost 3 bases and the J segment 7 bases; nucleotides outside the gene matches: 6. The CDR3 DNA sequence: TGTGCCAGCAGCTTCGGTAGGGACAGAAATTCACCCCTCCACTTT. It encodes CASSFGRDRNSPLHF.